This TCR beta chain was obtained from a study of cytotoxic CD8 clonotypes in ibrutinib-treated CLL. On the study more broadly: Response material was collected after a median around 12 months of treatment, range 6 to 36. Notes on the study in general: Higher clonality was seen at ibrutinib response and a return toward baseline at progression.

V was clipped by 5 bases and J by 12 bases, with 20 bases between them. The germline V gene has CDR1 SGHTA and CDR2 FQGTGA. This CDR3 is 14 amino acids long. Here immunoSEQ multiplex PCR was the method, and the copy in TCRdb shows in-frame clones only, minus some. The table has 130,000 to 150,000 clones, about 79% seen once. Details on this clone: Its antigen is unknown.

The sequence came from a human donor with chronic lymphocytic leukemia. The chain employs TRBV7-3 and TRBJ2-1; perhaps D is TRBD1 or TRBD2 (6 bases each). The sequences come from PBMCs, collected after 12 months of ibrutinib treatment. The CDR3 region has the DNA TGTGCCAGCAGCCCTGGAGGGGGTAGGACAGTGCAGTTCTTC. Encoded protein: CASSPGGGRTVQFF.